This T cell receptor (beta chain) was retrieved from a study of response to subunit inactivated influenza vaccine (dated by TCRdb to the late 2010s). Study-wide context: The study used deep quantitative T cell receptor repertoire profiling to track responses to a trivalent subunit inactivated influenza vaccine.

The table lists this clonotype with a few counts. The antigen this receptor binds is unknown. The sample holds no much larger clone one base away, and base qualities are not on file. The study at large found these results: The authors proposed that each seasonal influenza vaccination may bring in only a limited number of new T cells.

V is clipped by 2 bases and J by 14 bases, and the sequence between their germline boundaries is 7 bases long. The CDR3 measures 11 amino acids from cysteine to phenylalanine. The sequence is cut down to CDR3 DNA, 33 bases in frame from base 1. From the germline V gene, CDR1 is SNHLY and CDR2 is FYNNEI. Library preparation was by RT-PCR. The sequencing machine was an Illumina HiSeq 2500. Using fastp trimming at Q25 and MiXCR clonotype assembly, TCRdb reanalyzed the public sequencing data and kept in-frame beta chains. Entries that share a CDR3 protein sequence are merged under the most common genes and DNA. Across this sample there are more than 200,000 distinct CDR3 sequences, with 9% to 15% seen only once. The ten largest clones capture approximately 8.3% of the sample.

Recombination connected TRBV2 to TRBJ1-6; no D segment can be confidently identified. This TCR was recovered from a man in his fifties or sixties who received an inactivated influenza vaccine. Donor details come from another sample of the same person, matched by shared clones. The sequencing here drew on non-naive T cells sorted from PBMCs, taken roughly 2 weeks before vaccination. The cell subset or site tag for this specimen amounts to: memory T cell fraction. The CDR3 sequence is CASSEPSALHF. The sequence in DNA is TGTGCCAGCAGTGAACCTTCGGCCCTCCACTTT.